This T cell receptor (beta chain) is from a study of blood T cell repertoires in COVID-19. The V end lost 1 base, the J end lost 0 bases, and 8 bases lay between the germline ends. The CDR3 totals 15 residues. Germline CDR1 reads SGDLS; CDR2 reads YYNGEE. Generated by immunoSEQ multiplex PCR, the TCRdb table keeps only in-frame clones and is missing some. The profile shows around 200,000 clones, 75% to 90% of them singletons. The chain is built from TRBV9 and TRBJ2-1; a possible D gene is TRBD2 (6 bases). Material: PBMCs or T cells enriched from blood (not recorded which). This clonotype was obtained from a young woman who had been exposed to COVID-19. CDR3 nucleotide sequence: TGTGCCAGCAGCGTATGGGGGGTCTCCTACAATGAGCAGTTCTTC. Translating gives CASSVWGVSYNEQFF.